These 28 T cell receptor beta chains were all obtained from the same sample, sequenced in a study of CD8+ T cells in alopecia areata. As the sequencing template, cDNA was produced by extracting RNA and reverse transcribing it. This table comes from immunoSEQ multiplex PCR, and its TCRdb copy is limited to in-frame clones, with some not included. The table lists roughly 60,000 clones, about 45% of them singletons. The sample's treatment: oral pan-JAK inhibitor, 5-10 mg twice daily. The sample in question was CD8+ T cells sorted from blood, obtained at approximately week 39, from a patient treated with tofacitinib. The receptor set was obtained from a human donor with alopecia areata.

The V call is TRBV29-1, the J call TRBJ1-3, with D perhaps matching TRBD1 (6 bases). Germline V gene sequence: CDR1 SQVTM, CDR2 ANQGSEA. V was trimmed by 6 bases and J by 3 bases, leaving 12 bases between them. This CDR3 comprises 13 residues. The CDR3 reads CSVLQGIGNTIYF. In DNA, the CDR3 is TGCAGCGTCCTACAGGGAATTGGAAACACCATATATTTT.

In its sample, this clone is medium-sized. The rearrangement uses TRBV4-3 and TRBJ1-2; TRBD1 is a possible D gene (6 bases). V was clipped by 0 bases and J by 4 bases, with 12 bases between them. The CDR3 has 15 amino acids. The V gene's germline CDR1 is LGHNA and CDR2 YSLEER. CDR3 sequence: CASSQDPRGIYGYTF. CDR3 nucleotides: TGCGCCAGCAGCCAAGATCCCAGGGGTATCTATGGCTACACCTTC.

This clone has a handful of counts. The J gene is TRBJ2-1, the V gene TRBV30; a possible D gene is TRBD1 (5 bases). The germline CDR1 and CDR2 sequences are GTSNPN and SVGIG (reference sequence). V shed 8 bases and J shed 7 bases, with 12 bases lying between them. The length of the CDR3 is 11 residues. The CDR3 loop reads CAHSPGNEQFF. DNA of the CDR3: TGTGCCCACTCGCCAGGGAATGAGCAGTTCTTC.

This clone has just a few counts. The chain recombines TRBV6-5 with TRBJ1-1; D may be TRBD1 (5 bases). Germline CDR1 is MNHEY and CDR2 is SVGAGI. V dropped 4 bases and J dropped 4 bases, with 13 bases sitting between them. CDR3 length: 14 amino acids. The CDR3 loop reads CASSFQDGGTEAFF. CDR3 coding DNA: TGTGCCAGCAGTTTCCAAGACGGGGGCACTGAAGCTTTCTTT.

This chain uses TRBV20-1 with TRBJ1-2; no definite D call. The germline CDR1 and CDR2 sequences are DFQATT and SNEGSKA (reference sequence). CDR3 length: 11 residues. Trimming removed 6 bases from V and 8 bases from J, with 13 bases in between. CDR3: CSASPGLGYTF. The CDR3 DNA follows: TGCAGTGCGAGCCCCGGGTTGGGCTACACCTTC.

This clone was picked up a small number of times. This rearrangement joins TRBV4-1 to TRBJ1-5, with a tentative D call TRBD1 (5 bases). CDR3 length: 15 residues. Deletions cut 0 bases from V and 12 bases from J, with 18 bases between. Germline V gives CDR1 MGHRA, CDR2 YSYEKL. CDR3 amino acids: CASSQDQVQGEGQHF. The CDR3 nucleotides are TGCGCCAGCAGCCAAGATCAGGTTCAGGGTGAGGGCCAGCATTTT.

The chain uses TRBV6-5 and TRBJ1-1; maybe TRBD1 (5 bases). CDR1 and CDR2 from the germline V gene are MNHEY and SVGAGI. The CDR3 consists of 14 residues. Deletions cut 6 bases from V and 3 bases from J, with 14 bases between. The CDR3 here is CASSQGVEDTEAFF. The DNA for the CDR3 is TGTGCCAGCAGCCAGGGAGTTGAGGACACTGAAGCTTTCTTT.

This clone was found a few times. V gene TRBV29-1 combines with J gene TRBJ1-2, with no clear D. In germline, CDR1 is SQVTM, CDR2 ANQGSEA. Trimming shortened V by 3 bases and J by 4 bases, and 9 bases separated the two germline ends. This CDR3 spans 12 amino acids. This chain's CDR3 is CSVEEVTYGYTF. The DNA for the CDR3 is TGCAGCGTTGAGGAGGTTACCTATGGCTACACCTTC.

This clone has only a few counts. The V gene is TRBV29-1, the J gene TRBJ1-1; unclear D gene. CDR1 and CDR2 (germline): SQVTM, ANQGSEA. The CDR3 extends over 12 amino acids. Trimming removed 6 bases at V and 1 base at J, with 9 bases between. CDR3 sequence reads: CSVWGGNTEAFF. CDR3 nucleotides: TGCAGCGTCTGGGGAGGGAACACTGAAGCTTTCTTT. The variable domain in full, with the rest retrieved from reference TRBV29-1 and TRBJ1-1, is SAVISQKPSRDICQRGTSLTIQCQVDSQVTMMFWYRQQPGQSLTLIATANQGSEATYESGFVIDKFPISRPNLTFSTLTVSNMSPEDSSIYLCSVWGGNTEAFFGQGTRLTVV.

The rearrangement uses TRBV11-2 and TRBJ2-2, with 8 bases that match TRBD1. CDR1 and CDR2 (germline): SGHAT, FQNNGV. The CDR3 runs 14 residues. Trimming at V came to 5 bases and at J to 10 bases, leaving 9 bases not matched to a gene. In nucleotides, the CDR3 is TGTGCCAGCAGCCCCGGACAGGGAGGATTGGAGCTGTTTTTT. Its translation is CASSPGQGGLELFF. The whole variable domain, remainder taken from reference TRBV11-2 and TRBJ2-2, is EAGVAQSPRYKIIEKRQSVAFWCNPISGHATLYWYQQILGQGPKLLIQFQNNGVVDDSQLPKDRFSAERLKGVDSTLKIQPAKLEDSAVYLCASSPGQGGLELFFGEGSRLTVL.

The rearrangement joins TRBV18 to TRBJ1-5, with D possibly matching TRBD1 (5 bases). The germline V gene encodes CDR1 KGHSH and CDR2 LQKENI. V gave up 4 bases and J gave up 0 bases, with 7 bases separating them. This CDR3 has 14 residues. The CDR3 bases are TGTGCCAGCTCACAGACAGATAGCAATCAGCCCCAGCATTTT. This codes for CASSQTDSNQPQHF.

This chain connects TRBV29-1 to TRBJ1-2; 8 nucleotides line up with TRBD1. The CDR3 covers 13 residues. Germline values: CDR1 SQVTM, CDR2 ANQGSEA. V dropped 7 bases and J dropped 3; count of bases not matched to a gene: 7. This CDR3 is CSARTGRDYGYTF. The CDR3 nucleotides read TGCAGCGCGAGGACAGGGAGGGACTATGGCTACACCTTC.

V gene TRBV5-1 combines with J gene TRBJ2-7, with D possibly matching TRBD1 (5 bases). CDR3 length: 12 amino acids. The ends were cut back, 1 base at V and 4 bases at J, with 6 bases in the middle. The germline V gene encodes CDR1 SGHRS and CDR2 YFSETQ. The CDR3 sequence: CASSLTGYEQYF. CDR3 DNA: TGCGCCAGCAGCTTGACAGGATACGAGCAGTACTTC.

The rearrangement uses TRBV9 and TRBJ2-5; D is unclear. Trimming stripped 1 base from V and 5 bases from J, with 12 bases between. Germline CDR1 is SGDLS and CDR2 is YYNGEE. There are 14 residues in the CDR3. The CDR3 loop reads CASSVYGVIETQYF. In DNA, the CDR3 is TGTGCCAGCAGCGTATATGGGGTTATTGAGACCCAGTACTTC.

The chain links TRBV4-1 to TRBJ2-7; D possibly corresponds to TRBD1 (5 bases). Germline assignment: CDR1 MGHRA and CDR2 YSYEKL. CDR3 size: 16 residues. Trimming took 0 bases from V and 0 from J, leaving 12 bases between them. The CDR3 coding sequence is TGCGCCAGCAGCCAAGAGCGAAGGGGAAGCTCCTACGAGCAGTACTTC. Residues: CASSQERRGSSYEQYF.

In this sample, this clone turned up a few times. The J gene is TRBJ2-7, the V gene TRBV9; TRBD2 agrees at 7 bases. This CDR3 comprises 15 residues. The germline gives CDR1 SGDLS, CDR2 YYNGEE. Trimming took 1 base from V and 2 from J; bases not matched to a gene: 6. The CDR3 reads CASSVLPSGAYEQYF. Here the CDR3 DNA reads TGTGCCAGCAGCGTACTTCCTAGCGGAGCCTACGAGCAGTACTTC.

This chain links TRBV7-9 with TRBJ2-7, with TRBD2 as a possible D gene (6 bases). The CDR3 has 14 residues. The ends were cut back, 0 bases at V and 3 bases at J, with 9 bases in the middle. Looked up from germline, CDR1 is SEHNR and CDR2 is FQNEAQ (reference sequence). CDR3 nucleotide sequence: TGTGCCAGCAGCTTAGCGACTAGATTCTACGAGCAGTACTTC. It translates to CASSLATRFYEQYF.

CDR3 sequence reads: CASSPPGTYVGQETQYF. The CDR3 region has the DNA TGTGCCAGCTCACCACCCGGGACCTATGTAGGCCAAGAGACCCAGTACTTC. The gene calls are TRBV18 and TRBJ2-5; D might be TRBD1 or TRBD2, each matching 5 bases. Looked up from germline, CDR1 is KGHSH and CDR2 is LQKENI. Deletions cut 0 bases from V and 1 base from J, with 15 bases between. This CDR3 is 17 amino acids long.

The CDR3 loop is CSVKREDSYEQYF. CDR3 in DNA: TGCAGCGTGAAGCGGGAGGACTCCTACGAGCAGTACTTC. The gene calls are TRBV29-1 and TRBJ2-7; 9 bases map to TRBD2. The CDR3 runs to 13 residues. Trimming at V came to 6 bases and at J to 0 bases, leaving 3 bases not matched to a gene. The V gene's germline CDR1 is SQVTM and CDR2 ANQGSEA.

This sequence joins TRBV29-1 and TRBJ2-2; D gene uncertain. CDR1 and CDR2 (germline): SQVTM, ANQGSEA. This CDR3 region has 11 residues. V shed 5 bases and J shed 5 bases, with 6 bases lying between them. DNA for the CDR3: TGCAGCGTTCAGAAGACCGGGGAGCTGTTTTTT. Translated, it gives CSVQKTGELFF.

V is TRBV25-1 and J is TRBJ2-7; the match to TRBD1 covers 9 bases. The CDR3 runs to 14 residues. Germline loops: CDR1 MGHDK, CDR2 SYGVNS. The V gene end was trimmed by 5 bases and the J gene end by 3 bases; junction bases not matched to a gene: 5. The CDR3 loop is CASSLGTGNYEQYF. CDR3 coding DNA: TGTGCCAGCAGTTTGGGGACAGGGAACTACGAGCAGTACTTC.

This clone was counted only a few times. The V and J genes are TRBV25-1 and TRBJ2-2, with TRBD1 matching 8 bases. This CDR3 has 12 residues. V dropped 6 bases and J dropped 6; count of bases not matched to a gene: 0. Germline lookup yields CDR1 MGHDK and CDR2 SYGVNS. CDR3 in DNA: TGTGCCAGCAGACAGGGGGCCGGGGAGCTGTTTTTT. Translated: CASRQGAGELFF.

The genes are TRBV30 and TRBJ2-3; TRBD2 matches at 8 bases. Germline CDR1 GTSNPN, CDR2 SVGIG (reference sequence). The length of the CDR3 is 15 residues. V lost 2 bases and J lost 6; bases outside the gene matches: 10. The CDR3 sequence: CAWSQTSVPGDTQYF. The CDR3 DNA reads TGTGCCTGGAGTCAGACTAGCGTGCCGGGTGATACGCAGTATTTT. Based on the CDR3 plus reference TRBV30 and TRBJ2-3, the full variable domain is SQTIHQWPATLVQPVGSPLSLECTVEGTSNPNLYWYRQAAGRGLQLLFYSVGIGQISSEVPQNLSASRPQDRQFILSSKKLLLSDSGFYLCAWSQTSVPGDTQYFGPGTRLTVL.

This clone has a handful of counts. This chain joins TRBV5-6 and TRBJ2-1; 9 nucleotides match TRBD2. Germline V lookup: CDR1 SGHDT, CDR2 YYEEEE. The trim removed 0 bases at V and 7 bases at J, leaving 5 bases unmatched. The CDR3 runs 15 residues. The CDR3 spells CASSLGLAVVNEQFF. The CDR3 DNA follows: TGTGCCAGCAGCTTGGGACTAGCGGTTGTAAATGAGCAGTTCTTC.

The chain joins TRBV25-1 to TRBJ1-2, with a possible D match to TRBD1 (6 bases). The CDR3 consists of 13 residues. Trimming stripped 7 bases from V and 2 bases from J, with 11 bases between. Per the germline V gene, CDR1 is MGHDK and CDR2 is SYGVNS. For the CDR3, the DNA is TGTGCCAGCACCAGAACAGGGAACTATGGCTACACCTTC. Translated: CASTRTGNYGYTF.

V gene TRBV10-3 combines with J gene TRBJ2-6; D call uncertain. V lost 2 bases to trimming and J lost 0 bases, with 11 bases between them. Looked up from germline, CDR1 is ENHRY and CDR2 is SYGVKD. There are 17 residues in the CDR3. The CDR3 sequence is CAISEVGTPSGANVLTF. CDR3 nucleotides: TGTGCCATCAGTGAGGTAGGCACCCCCTCTGGGGCCAACGTCCTGACTTTC.

This clone was counted a few times. The genes are TRBV28 and TRBJ2-7; D might be TRBD2 (6 bases). The V end was cut by 3 bases, the J end by 4 bases, with 13 bases between. Germline V lookup: CDR1 MDHEN, CDR2 SYDVKM. The CDR3 spans 14 residues. CDR3 residues: CASSFPSDRYEQYF. CDR3 DNA: TGTGCCAGCAGTTTCCCTAGCGATAGGTACGAGCAGTACTTC.

This clone was seen only a few times. The rearrangement uses TRBV6-6 and TRBJ2-5, with 14 bases that match TRBD2. The CDR3 extends over 16 amino acids. Germline CDR1 and CDR2: MNHNY and SVGAGI (reference sequence). Trimming took 0 bases from V and 3 from J; bases not matched to a gene: 0. The CDR3 region has the DNA TGTGCCAGCAGTTACTCGGGACTAGCGGGGGAAGAGACCCAGTACTTC. It translates to CASSYSGLAGEETQYF.